This T cell receptor beta chain was recorded in a study of human T cells and chemical hapten exposure. Study findings and constraints: TCRs exceeding a frequency of 1 in 1000 stayed unchanged under DPC sensitization.

Unseparated into fractions, whole blood served as the source from which total RNA was extracted. The CDR3 covers 17 residues. V was cut by 7 bases and J by 7 bases, with 23 bases left in between. Germline CDR1 and CDR2: MDHEN and SYDVKM. The library gave individual cDNA molecules unique molecular identifiers. Under the authors' procedure: Between 23,224 and 690,600 TCRs appeared in each sample, and the median stood at around 92,000. A single record per CDR3 protein comes from TCRdb applying MiXCR to the 5' RACE reads. These V and J calls derive from TCRdb rather than the authors' analysis. The profile covers 150,000 or so distinct CDR3 sequences, with roughly 4.1% appearing a single time and approximately 1.3% taken by the ten largest. This clonotype was picked up many times. Its matching antigen is unknown.

The source of this sequence is a female donor in good health. The chain is built from TRBV28 and TRBJ1-6; perhaps TRBD1 as D (5 bases). CDR3 nucleotide sequence: TGTGCCAGCATCAGGCATCAGGGCGCCCTATCAAATTCACCCCTCCACTTT. Its protein product is CASIRHQGALSNSPLHF.